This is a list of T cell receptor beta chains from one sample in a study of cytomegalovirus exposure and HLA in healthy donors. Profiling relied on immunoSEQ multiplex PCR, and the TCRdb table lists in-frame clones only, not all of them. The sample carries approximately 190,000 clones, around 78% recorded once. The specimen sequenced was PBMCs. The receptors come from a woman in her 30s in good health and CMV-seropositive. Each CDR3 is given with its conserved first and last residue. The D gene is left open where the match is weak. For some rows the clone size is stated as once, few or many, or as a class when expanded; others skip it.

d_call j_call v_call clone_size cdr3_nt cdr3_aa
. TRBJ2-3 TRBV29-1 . TGCAGCGTTGAGCGGAGGAAAGGGCTACAGGATACGCAGTATTTT CSVERRKGLQDTQYF
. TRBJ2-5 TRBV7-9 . TGTGCCAGCAGTCCTCAGCGGCAAGAGACCCAGTACTTC CASSPQRQETQYF
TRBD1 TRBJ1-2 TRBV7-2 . TGTGCCAGCAGCTTAGCAGGGGGCAACTATGGCTACACCTTC CASSLAGGNYGYTF
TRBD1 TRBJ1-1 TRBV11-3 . TGTGCCAGCAGCTCGACAGGGACCAACACTGAAGCTTTCTTT CASSSTGTNTEAFF
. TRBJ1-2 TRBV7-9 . TGTGCCAGCACCCCATTGGGACTCAACTATGGCTACACCTTC CASTPLGLNYGYTF
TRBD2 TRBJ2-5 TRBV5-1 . TGCGCCAGCACGGGCAAACCCCAGGGACTAGCGGGAAAAGAGACCCAGTACTTC CASTGKPQGLAGKETQYF
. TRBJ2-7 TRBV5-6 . TGTGCCAGCAGCTCCCTCCGGAGGGGCTACGAGCAGTACTTC CASSSLRRGYEQYF
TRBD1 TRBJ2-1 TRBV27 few TGTGCCAGCAGTTTTCTGGGACAGGGGGCGGATGAGCAGTTCTTC CASSFLGQGADEQFF
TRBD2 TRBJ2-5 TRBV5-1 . TGCGCCAGCAGCCGCCTGGCGGGAGAGGGGGAGACCCAGTACTTC CASSRLAGEGETQYF
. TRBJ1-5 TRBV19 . TGTGCCAGTAGTGAACAGGATAGCAATCAGCCCCAGCATTTT CASSEQDSNQPQHF
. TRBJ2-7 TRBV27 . TGTGCCAGCAGCTCAGGGGACCCGAGCTCCTACGAGCAGTACTTC CASSSGDPSSYEQYF
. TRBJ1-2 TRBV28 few TGTGCCAGCAGTTTAGGAGCGGCTAACTATGGCTACACCTTC CASSLGAANYGYTF
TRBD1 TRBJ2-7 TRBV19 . TGTGCCAGTAGTGACAGGGGAGGCGAGCAGTACTTC CASSDRGGEQYF
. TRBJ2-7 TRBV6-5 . TGTGCCAGCAGTTACTCGAAGGAGGACCTTAGCGAGCAGTACTTC CASSYSKEDLSEQYF
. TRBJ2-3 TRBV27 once TGTGCCAGCACCCACTCTCGCACAGATACGCAGTATTTT CASTHSRTDTQYF
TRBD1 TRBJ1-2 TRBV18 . TGTGCCAGCTCACCAACCGGGACAGGGGTCGGCTACACCTTC CASSPTGTGVGYTF
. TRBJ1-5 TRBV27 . TGTGCCAGCAGTTATGGGGCCACAGTGGGGCCCCAGCATTTT CASSYGATVGPQHF
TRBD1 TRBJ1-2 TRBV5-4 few TGTGCCAGCAGCTTGTGGGGGACAGGGGGCAAAGGCTACACCTTC CASSLWGTGGKGYTF
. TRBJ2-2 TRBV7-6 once TGTGCCAGCAGCTTAGGTCAGGGAACCGGGGAGCTGTTTTTT CASSLGQGTGELFF
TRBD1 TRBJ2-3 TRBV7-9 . TGTGCCAGCAGCTATCCGGACAGGGGAGAAGCGGATACGCAGTATTTT CASSYPDRGEADTQYF
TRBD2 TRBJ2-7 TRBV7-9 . TGTGCCAGCAGCTCTACTAGCGCCAGCTCCTACGAGCAGTACTTC CASSSTSASSYEQYF
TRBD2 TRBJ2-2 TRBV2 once TGTGCCAGCAGTAGTAGGCGGGGGGCGAACACCGGGGAGCTGTTTTTT CASSSRRGANTGELFF
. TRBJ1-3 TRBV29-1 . TGCAGCGTTCTGGACATCCTCTCTGGAAACACCATATATTTT CSVLDILSGNTIYF
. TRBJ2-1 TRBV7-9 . TGTGCCAGCAGCTTAGGGGAGTACAATGAGCAGTTCTTC CASSLGEYNEQFF
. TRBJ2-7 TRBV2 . TGTGCCAGCACGGGTCCCTACGAGCAGTACTTC CASTGPYEQYF
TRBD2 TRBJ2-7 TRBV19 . TGTGCCAGTAGAAGCAACCACGGGACTAGCGGGGGGACGTACGAGCAGTACTTC CASRSNHGTSGGTYEQYF
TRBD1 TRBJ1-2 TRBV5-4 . TGTGCCAGCAGCTCAAAGGGGACAGGGGCTAACTATGGCTACACCTTC CASSSKGTGANYGYTF
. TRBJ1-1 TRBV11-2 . TGTGCCAGCAGCCCCCCACCTGGACAGAACACTGAAGCTTTCTTT CASSPPPGQNTEAFF
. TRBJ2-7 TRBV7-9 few TGTGCCAGCAGTCGGGACTCTTCTGGGCGCGAGCAGTACTTC CASSRDSSGREQYF
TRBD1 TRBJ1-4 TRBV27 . TGTGCCAGCAGTTTATTACAGGGGACTAATGAAAAACTGTTTTTT CASSLLQGTNEKLFF
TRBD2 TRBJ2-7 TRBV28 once TGTGCCAGCAGTTTGCGTCCGGGACAGAAGATCTCAAGGACTAGCGGGAGGGCCCACGAGCAGTACTTC CASSLRPGQKISRTSGRAHEQYF
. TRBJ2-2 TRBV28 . TGTGCCAGCAGTTCCCCGGGACTTGCTAGCTCCACCGGGGAGCTGTTTTTT CASSSPGLASSTGELFF
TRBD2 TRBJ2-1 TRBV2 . TGTGCCAGCAGTGTGCGGCTAGCGGAAGGCAATGAGCAGTTCTTC CASSVRLAEGNEQFF
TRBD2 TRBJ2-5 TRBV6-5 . TGTGCCAGCAGTTTCGGGGGGGGAGAGACCCAGTACTTC CASSFGGGETQYF
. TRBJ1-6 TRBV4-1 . TGCGCCAGCAGCCAACAGGGAACGGCTTCACCCCTCCACTTT CASSQQGTASPLHF
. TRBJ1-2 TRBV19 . TGTGCCAGTAGTATAACGGGTGGCTACACCTTC CASSITGGYTF
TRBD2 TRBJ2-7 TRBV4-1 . TGCGCCAGCAGCCCCTCAGTAGGGAGGGGCTACGAGCAGTACTTC CASSPSVGRGYEQYF
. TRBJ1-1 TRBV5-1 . TGCGCCAGCAGCGGGGAAGGACAGAACACTGAAGCTTTCTTT CASSGEGQNTEAFF
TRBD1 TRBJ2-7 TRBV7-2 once TGTGCCAGCAGAGCCTGGGGACAGAGTGACGAGCAGTACTTC CASRAWGQSDEQYF
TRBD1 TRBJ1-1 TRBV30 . TGTGCCTGGAGGGAACCGGGACAGGCCGTTGAAGCTTTCTTT CAWREPGQAVEAFF
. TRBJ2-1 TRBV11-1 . TGTGCCAGCAGCGCGGAAGAAGCCCGCCGGTTCTTC CASSAEEARRFF
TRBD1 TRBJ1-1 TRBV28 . TGTGCCAGCAGTCTACCACAGGGGATCAACACTGAAGCTTTCTTT CASSLPQGINTEAFF
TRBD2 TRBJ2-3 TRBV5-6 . TGTGCCAGCAGCTTCGGAACTAGCGTTCTAGTTGATACGCAGTATTTT CASSFGTSVLVDTQYF
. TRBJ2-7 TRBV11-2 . TGTGCCAGCAGCCCTTTTAGAGGGGGACGGGTGTCCTACGAGCAGTACTTC CASSPFRGGRVSYEQYF
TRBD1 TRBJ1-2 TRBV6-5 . TGTGCCAGCAGTCTAAGACAGGGACTCGGGGATGGCTATACCTTC CASSLRQGLGDGYTF
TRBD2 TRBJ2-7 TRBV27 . TGTGCCAGCAGTTTTTCGGGGGGTTGGTACGAGCAGTACTTC CASSFSGGWYEQYF
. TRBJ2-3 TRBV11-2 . TGTGCCAGCAGCCCAACAACGGGCAGGGGACATACGCAGTATTTT CASSPTTGRGHTQYF
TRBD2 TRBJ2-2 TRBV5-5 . TGTGCCAGCAGCTCGTTACTAGCGGGAGGGCCGGAGACCGGGGAGCTGTTTTTT CASSSLLAGGPETGELFF
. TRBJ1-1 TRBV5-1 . TGCGCCAGCAGTCACGGGGGGAACACTGAAGCTTTCTTT CASSHGGNTEAFF
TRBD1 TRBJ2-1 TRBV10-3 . TGTGCCATCAGTGATGGGACAGATGTTTCCTACAATGAGCAGTTCTTC CAISDGTDVSYNEQFF